This T cell receptor beta chain was observed in a study of T-cell memory formation after mild COVID-19 (dated by TCRdb to the early 2020s). For the wider study: TCR sequence clusters from the two donors were found to be largely donor specific. Longitudinal TCRalpha and TCRbeta repertoire sequencing tracked T-cell clones expanding and contracting after mild COVID-19 in a couple of donors. The cohort comprised two young, previously healthy adult volunteers, one female and one male. General conclusions and limits of the study: Whether the second-wave clones peaking on day 37 were SARS-CoV-2 specific was not confirmed. Only two mild cases were covered by the study, and larger cohorts that include severe cases with pre-infection samples were considered necessary. Some responding clones were found in pre-infection memory, which suggests that pre-existing cross-reactive memory T cells took part in the SARS-CoV-2 response. Contracting CD4+ clones turned up mainly in the CM and EM memory subsets, whereas EMRA was where CD8+ clones were enriched. Clones that contracted from day 15 to 85 showed balanced CD4/CD8 phenotypes, whereas a second wave of clones that expanded from day 15 to 37 leaned towards CD4+.

This clonotype was detected many times. The specificity of this receptor is unknown. It has no much larger one-base neighbor in the sample; base qualities were not kept. TCRdb shows the sequencer as Illumina NovaSeq 6000. Using 5'RACE with constant-segment primers, TCRalpha and TCRbeta cDNA libraries were constructed, with sample barcodes and unique molecular identifiers added in the process. RNA was extracted from every sample with Trizol reagent. Library amplification was performed in two PCR steps, and a second sample barcode and Illumina TruSeq adapters were introduced in the second step. Sequencing of libraries was performed on an Illumina NovaSeq with 2 x 150 bp paired-end reads. As for the original processing: The reads were demultiplexed and collapsed into UMI-guided consensus sequences using migec v1.2.7. With mixcr v2.1.11, UMI consensuses were aligned to TRA and TRB V and J templates and assembled into clonotypes. A clonotype was counted as expanded or contracted only when both edgeR and NoisET called the clonotype significant, with the noise models trained on biological replicates. For edgeR calls, a false discovery rate-adjusted p below 0.01 and a log2 fold-change threshold of 1 were applied. As an exploratory analysis of dynamics, max-normalized trajectories of the 1000 most abundant clonotypes were examined with PCA combined with hierarchical clustering. Separately sequenced CD4+ and CD8+ repertoires were used to assign the CD4 or CD8 phenotype of responding clones. TCRdb's own reprocessing of the public reads used fastp at Q25 and MiXCR and kept productive beta chains. Rows merge per CDR3 protein into single entries with the most common DNA and genes. The V and J calls reflect TCRdb's pipeline rather than the authors' work. This sample is represented by approximately 34,000 distinct CDR3 sequences; about 7.7% of them were singletons. The top ten hold approximately 28% of the sample.

PBMCs were isolated by Ficoll-Paque density gradient centrifugation. The trim is 4 bases for V and 4 bases for J, with a gap of 11 bases between the germline ends. Looking up the germline V gene yields CDR1 SGHRS and CDR2 YFSETQ. The CDR3 measures 13 amino acids from cysteine to phenylalanine. This entry keeps only the CDR3 DNA: 39 bases, framed from base 1. The sequencing input was PBMCs or a T cell subset sorted from them (not recorded which). This chain is built from TRBV5-1 and TRBJ1-2; the D gene identity is not certain. This sequence was found in a man younger than 35 who had mild COVID-19 (a few samples of this study predate the infection). The sample titles of this study are shuffled in the database, so cell type and time point are left out; the donor was told from shared clones. DNA sequence: TGCGCCAGCAGCGCTGGACCTAGCTATGGCTACACCTTC. Its amino acids are CASSAGPSYGYTF.